This TCR beta chain was captured by sequencing in a study of siplizumab effects on memory and regulatory T cells. Study-wide findings and caveats: A naive or memory phenotype could not be assigned to roughly 80-95% of the proliferating CD4+ or CD8+ clones. In siplizumab cultures, the suppressive function of proliferating Tregs remained unconfirmed. Unstimulated subset assignment was obtained for only a minor fraction of alloreactive clones.

The repertoire was sequenced with immunoSEQ multiplex PCR; TCRdb's copy has only in-frame clones and lacks some. The sample includes around 100,000 clones, 92% of them seen just once. In its sample, this clone was seen once. The antigen remains unidentified. The origin of this receptor is a human donor in good health. Sequencing input: CD4+ T cells sorted from blood.

CDR3: CASSSPTGNIAKNIQYF. The DNA for the CDR3 is TGTGCCAGCAGCTCCCCGACAGGGAATATAGCCAAAAACATTCAGTACTTC. The V call is TRBV7-9, the J call TRBJ2-4, with 7 bases fitting TRBD1. Germline V CDR1 and CDR2: SEHNR, FQNEAQ (reference sequence). V lost 4 bases and J lost 0; bases outside the gene matches: 9. There are 17 residues in the CDR3.